This TCR beta chain was documented in a study of T cell changes during pregnancy in multiple sclerosis. V was trimmed by 1 base and J by 0 bases, leaving 7 bases between them. Germline V gives CDR1 SGHTA, CDR2 FQGNSA. The CDR3 is made up of 14 amino acids. Profiled with immunoSEQ multiplex PCR; TCRdb holds only in-frame clones, not every one. The table lists some 90,000 clones, roughly 90% of them singletons. The J gene is TRBJ2-7, the V gene TRBV7-2; unclear D gene. This receptor was obtained from a female donor with multiple sclerosis, enrolled in a pregnancy study. The sequenced sample was peripheral blood, obtained in the first trimester of pregnancy. This chain's CDR3 is CASSLGTSSYEQYF. The CDR3 DNA reads as TGTGCCAGCAGCTTAGGCACGAGCTCCTACGAGCAGTACTTC.